Shown below are 28 T cell receptor beta chains from a single sample sequenced in a study of shared clonotypes between healthy human individuals. TCRdb's table, derived via immunoSEQ multiplex PCR, lists solely in-frame clones and lacks some. This sample carries 2 million to 2.5 million clones, around 92% of them seen once, and the ten largest clones take around 0.35%. The sequenced sample was naive CD4+ T cells from PBMCs. As for subset: CD45RA+ positively selected. These receptors originate from a man younger than 35 in good health. Some clones in this sample may be carry-over from other donors' samples.

The genes are TRBV9 and TRBJ2-5, with 8 bases that match TRBD2. V was clipped by 3 bases and J by 5 bases; unmatched bases: 15. This CDR3 comprises 17 residues. Germline V CDR1 and CDR2: SGDLS, YYNGEE. The DNA of the CDR3 is TGTGCCAGCAGCGCCTCCCGGTACGGGAGGGTCGGGGAGACCCAGTACTTC. It yields the protein CASSASRYGRVGETQYF. Full variable domain (outside the CDR3, taken from reference TRBV9 and TRBJ2-5): DSGVTQTPKHLITATGQRVTLRCSPRSGDLSVYWYQQSLDQGLQFLIQYYNGEERAKGNILERFSAQQFPDLHSELNLSSLELGDSALYFCASSASRYGRVGETQYFGPGTRLLVL.

The chain has TRBV4-1 and TRBJ2-7; D gene uncertain. The CDR3 has 14 amino acids. V lost 4 bases and J lost 4, with 14 bases in between. The germline V gene has CDR1 MGHRA and CDR2 YSYEKL. CDR3 bases: TGCGCCAGCAGCCCTGACTTCTTCCCATACGAGCAGTACTTC. Translated: CASSPDFFPYEQYF.

The rearrangement links TRBV11-3 to TRBJ2-1; D is ambiguous. The CDR3 consists of 14 residues. Germline values: CDR1 SGHNT, CDR2 YENEEA. Trimming took 0 bases from V and 7 from J, leaving 10 bases between them. This CDR3 reads CASSLEHTENEQFF. The CDR3 nucleotides read TGTGCCAGCAGCTTAGAACACACGGAAAATGAGCAGTTCTTC.

Worth noting for this clone: Different DNA sequences within this sample yield the same CDR3. V and J are TRBV9 and TRBJ1-3, with D uncertain. The length of the CDR3 is 15 residues. CDR1 SGDLS and CDR2 YYNGEE come from the germline V gene. The V end lost 2 bases, the J end lost 0 bases, and 9 bases lay between the germline ends. The CDR3 sequence is CASSVGQSSGNTIYF. The CDR3 region has the DNA TGTGCCAGCAGCGTCGGGCAGAGCTCTGGAAACACCATATATTTT.

The chain uses TRBV4-2 and TRBJ2-5; 9 bases are a match to TRBD2. Germline CDR1 is LGHNA and CDR2 is YNFKEQ. After removal of 0 bases from V and 7 bases from J, the junction contained 12 bases not matched to a gene. The CDR3 runs to 17 residues. The CDR3 loop reads CASSQDGGGRAPWTQYF. CDR3 sequence (DNA): TGTGCCAGCAGCCAAGATGGTGGCGGGAGGGCCCCATGGACCCAGTACTTC.

The chain couples TRBV28 to TRBJ1-5, with a possible D match to TRBD1 (5 bases). Germline CDR1 reads MDHEN; CDR2 reads SYDVKM. The V gene lost 8 bases and the J gene lost 5 bases, with 16 bases spanning the gap. The CDR3 loop spans 14 amino acids. DNA for the CDR3: TGTGCCAGCGGTGACAGCCAGAGTCATCAGCCCCAGCATTTT. It codes for CASGDSQSHQPQHF.

The rearrangement links TRBV7-6 to TRBJ1-3, with TRBD1 as a possible D gene (6 bases). The CDR3 spans 16 residues. Germline V gene lookup returns CDR1 SGHVS and CDR2 FNYEAQ. With 5 bases removed from V and 0 bases from J, the gap between germline ends came to 14 bases. The CDR3 region is CASSPGTQSSGNTIYF. The CDR3 DNA reads TGTGCCAGCAGCCCTGGGACACAGAGCTCTGGAAACACCATATATTTT.

The chain links TRBV30 to TRBJ1-4; no clear D gene. From germline, CDR1 is GTSNPN and CDR2 SVGIG (reference sequence). V lost 3 bases and J lost 8, with 13 bases in between. The length of the CDR3 is 13 residues. The CDR3 region is CAWSPEEEEKLFF. CDR3 nucleotides: TGTGCCTGGAGCCCCGAAGAGGAAGAAAAACTGTTTTTT.

The rearrangement links TRBV27 to TRBJ2-7; D is tentatively TRBD1 or TRBD2 (7 bases each). Trimming removed 4 bases at V and 3 bases at J, with 16 bases between. From germline, CDR1 is MNHEY and CDR2 SMNVEV (reference sequence). This CDR3 contains 15 residues. This CDR3 is CASSWAAGGGYEQYF. The CDR3 nucleotides are TGTGCCAGCAGTTGGGCCGCAGGGGGGGGCTACGAGCAGTACTTC.

J is TRBJ1-3 and V is TRBV28; 7 nucleotides align to TRBD1. Losses at the gene ends were 8 bases for V and 1 base for J; bases not matched to a gene: 17. Germline loops: CDR1 MDHEN, CDR2 SYDVKM. This CDR3 has 18 amino acids. The CDR3 DNA follows: TGTGCCAGCGCGACAACCGCGAGCAGGGGGAGATCTGGAAACACCATATATTTT. Translating it yields CASATTASRGRSGNTIYF.

Regarding this clone: In the same sample, other DNA sequences code for this CDR3. The gene calls are TRBV18 and TRBJ2-1; 8 bases agree with TRBD1. The CDR3 length is 14 residues. The germline V gene encodes CDR1 KGHSH and CDR2 LQKENI. Unmatched junction bases numbered 2, after V lost 2 bases and J lost 5 bases. DNA of the CDR3: TGTGCCAGCTCACCAGGGACAGGAAACAATGAGCAGTTCTTC. This encodes CASSPGTGNNEQFF. Using reference TRBV18 and TRBJ2-1 for the parts outside the CDR3, the full variable domain is NAGVMQNPRHLVRRRGQEARLRCSPMKGHSHVYWYRQLPEEGLKFMVYLQKENIIDESGMPKERFSAEFPKEGPSILRIQQVVRGDSAAYFCASSPGTGNNEQFFGPGTRLTVL.

The sample holds one count of this clone. The J gene is TRBJ2-2, the V gene TRBV5-4; the D gene is possibly TRBD2 (6 bases). Germline lookup yields CDR1 SGHNT and CDR2 YYREEE (reference sequence). The length of the CDR3 is 16 residues. V was cut by 3 bases and J by 2 bases, with 14 bases left in between. DNA for the CDR3: TGTGCCAGCAGCTCAACTCCTAGCGCAAACACCGGGGAGCTGTTTTTT. Protein sequence: CASSSTPSANTGELFF.

The CDR3 DNA is TGTGCCAGCAGTGCAGGAACTAGCGGCGTCACAGATACGCAGTATTTT. As protein: CASSAGTSGVTDTQYF. V usage is TRBV2 and J usage is TRBJ2-3, with 8 positions matching TRBD2. Unmatched junction bases numbered 8, after V lost 4 bases and J lost 2 bases. The length of the CDR3 is 16 residues. Germline assignment: CDR1 SNHLY and CDR2 FYNNEI.

The V call is TRBV6-5, the J call TRBJ1-1, with a possible D match to TRBD1 (5 bases). CDR3 length equals 13 residues. V shed 0 bases and J shed 5 bases, with 7 bases lying between them. CDR1 and CDR2 (germline): MNHEY, SVGAGI. The DNA of the CDR3 is TGTGCCAGCAGTTACTCGTGGACAACTGAAGCTTTCTTT. Protein: CASSYSWTTEAFF.

The chain couples TRBV9 to TRBJ2-2; the match to TRBD1 covers 7 bases. The V gene's germline CDR1 is SGDLS and CDR2 YYNGEE. Trimming removed 4 bases from V and 6 bases from J; junction bases left unmatched: 0. This CDR3 has 12 residues. The DNA of the CDR3 is TGTGCCAGCAGCAGGGGGCCCGGGGAGCTGTTTTTT. Translated: CASSRGPGELFF.

CDR3 coding DNA: TGTGCCTGGAGTCCCGACAGGGGGGAGCCCCAGCATTTT. Amino acid sequence: CAWSPDRGEPQHF. J is TRBJ1-5 and V is TRBV30; 9 bases fit TRBD1. This CDR3 spans 13 amino acids. V lost 2 bases, J lost 8 bases, and 4 bases stayed unmatched. CDR1 and CDR2 from the germline V gene are GTSNPN and SVGIG (reference sequence). Looking up the rest from reference TRBV30 and TRBJ1-5 gives the full variable domain: SQTIHQWPATLVQPVGSPLSLECTVEGTSNPNLYWYRQAAGRGLQLLFYSVGIGQISSEVPQNLSASRPQDRQFILSSKKLLLSDSGFYLCAWSPDRGEPQHFGDGTRLSIL.

J is TRBJ2-7 and V is TRBV11-2, with D maybe TRBD2 (6 bases). Germline CDR1 reads SGHAT; CDR2 reads FQNNGV. Deletions cut 7 bases from V and 0 bases from J, with 16 bases between. This CDR3 region has 15 residues. CDR3 coding DNA: TGTGCCAGCACCCTGCGGAAGACTAGCTCCTACGAGCAGTACTTC. This encodes CASTLRKTSSYEQYF.

The chain uses TRBV7-3 and TRBJ2-7; TRBD2 agrees at 7 bases. The CDR3 runs 18 residues. Germline V gives CDR1 SGHTA, CDR2 FQGTGA. V was pared by 1 base and J by 2 bases, with 14 bases of the junction left unmatched. The CDR3 spells CASSLRGGGSSPPYEQYF. The CDR3 nucleotides are TGTGCCAGCAGCTTAAGGGGGGGAGGAAGCAGTCCCCCCTACGAGCAGTACTTC.

Notes on this clone: The sample contains more than one DNA sequence encoding this CDR3. The chain joins TRBV10-2 to TRBJ1-1; D unclear. Germline assignment: CDR1 WSHSY and CDR2 SAAADI. The CDR3 contains 16 residues. V lost 2 bases, J lost 0 bases, and 13 bases lay in between. The CDR3 reads CASSEPERAMNTEAFF. For the CDR3, the DNA is TGCGCCAGCAGTGAGCCCGAGAGAGCCATGAACACTGAAGCTTTCTTT.

CDR3 nucleotides: TGCGCCAGCAGCCACCCGGGACTAGCGGGGCCCGGGGGAGCCGGGGAGCTGTTTTTT. Translating gives CASSHPGLAGPGGAGELFF. The chain joins TRBV5-1 to TRBJ2-2; TRBD2 matches 13 bases. The ends lost 4 bases at V and 6 bases at J; junction bases unmatched: 15. The CDR3 runs to 19 residues. Germline V gene lookup returns CDR1 SGHRS and CDR2 YFSETQ.

The rearrangement uses TRBV6-5 and TRBJ1-3, with no clear D. This CDR3 has 14 amino acids. Germline V CDR1 and CDR2: MNHEY, SVGAGI. Trimming stripped 2 bases from V and 5 bases from J, with 10 bases between. The CDR3 DNA follows: TGTGCCAGCAGTTACGACTCAGTAAGAAACACCATATATTTT. The encoded protein is CASSYDSVRNTIYF.

Regarding this clone: The sample holds other DNA sequences that translate to the same CDR3. The chain links TRBV28 to TRBJ1-1; no definite D call. Germline CDR1 and CDR2: MDHEN and SYDVKM. CDR3 length: 13 amino acids. V was pared by 2 bases and J by 1 base, with 5 bases between. The CDR3 DNA sequence: TGTGCCAGCAGTTTAAGGAGGAACACTGAAGCTTTCTTT. Translating gives CASSLRRNTEAFF.

The J gene is TRBJ2-7, the V gene TRBV5-6, with TRBD2 matching over 8 bases. The junction had 16 bases not matched to a gene; V was cut back by 1 base and J by 4 bases. This CDR3 region has 18 residues. The germline V gene encodes CDR1 SGHDT and CDR2 YYEEEE. As DNA, the CDR3 is TGTGCCAGCAGCTTGTGGTCAGCTAGCGGGCAGGCTAGGTACGAGCAGTACTTC. This encodes CASSLWSASGQARYEQYF.

The V call is TRBV30, the J call TRBJ1-2, with 7 nucleotides matching TRBD1. J was trimmed by 12 bases and V by 1 base; bases with no gene match: 5. The germline V gene encodes CDR1 GTSNPN and CDR2 SVGIG (reference sequence). There are 11 residues in the CDR3. The CDR3 spells CAWSGQGSDTF. As DNA, the CDR3 is TGTGCCTGGAGTGGACAGGGCAGCGACACCTTC. Full variable domain (missing parts from reference TRBV30 and TRBJ1-2): SQTIHQWPATLVQPVGSPLSLECTVEGTSNPNLYWYRQAAGRGLQLLFYSVGIGQISSEVPQNLSASRPQDRQFILSSKKLLLSDSGFYLCAWSGQGSDTFGSGTRLTVV.

The sample holds a few counts of this clone. The chain couples TRBV2 to TRBJ2-7; 7 bases align to TRBD1. The length of the CDR3 is 13 residues. Trimming at V came to 4 bases and at J to 2 bases, leaving 2 bases not matched to a gene. Germline CDR1 SNHLY, CDR2 FYNNEI. CDR3 in DNA: TGTGCCAGCAGTGTGGACAGGACCTACGAGCAGTACTTC. Its protein product is CASSVDRTYEQYF. The whole variable domain, filled in from reference TRBV2 and TRBJ2-7, reads EPEVTQTPSHQVTQMGQEVILRCVPISNHLYFYWYRQILGQKVEFLVSFYNNEISEKSEIFDDQFSVERPDGSNFTLKIRSTKLEDSAMYFCASSVDRTYEQYFGPGTRLTVT.

For this clone: Other DNA sequences within the sample encode an identical CDR3. The chain has TRBV18 and TRBJ1-5, with D maybe TRBD1 (5 bases). This CDR3 spans 14 amino acids. From germline, CDR1 is KGHSH and CDR2 LQKENI. V was cut by 6 bases and J by 2 bases, with 11 bases left in between. DNA of the CDR3: TGTGCCAGCTCTCCAGGGAACGGCAATCAGCCCCAGCATTTT. As protein: CASSPGNGNQPQHF.

The rearrangement joins TRBV28 to TRBJ1-1, with 7 bases lining up with TRBD1. The CDR3 runs to 18 residues. CDR1 is MDHEN and CDR2 is SYDVKM in the germline V gene. Unmatched junction bases numbered 21, after V lost 7 bases and J lost 4 bases. In DNA form, the CDR3 reads TGTGCCAGCAAGTCAAACCCCTCCAGGCTTGCAGGGGGCACTGAAGCTTTCTTT. Protein product: CASKSNPSRLAGGTEAFF.

CDR3 sequence reads: CASSLAGDFTGELFF. CDR3 nucleotides: TGCGCCAGCAGCTTGGCAGGGGACTTTACGGGGGAGCTGTTTTTT. This chain links TRBV5-1 with TRBJ2-2, with D possibly being TRBD1 or TRBD2 (6 bases each). V lost 0 bases and J 8 bases, leaving 14 bases between the germline ends. The CDR3 is 15 residues long. Germline assignment: CDR1 SGHRS and CDR2 YFSETQ.